This T cell receptor beta chain was obtained from a study of blood T cells in healthy people across ages (dated by TCRdb to between 2014 and 2017). Some background on the complete study: Template switching captured roughly one uniquely barcoded TCR beta cDNA molecule per two T cells in model experiments. Two additional independent replicas of 1 million unique cDNA reads from the same blood draw were analyzed for two donors (one aged 18 to 30 and one aged 80 or older). To avoid experimental bias, donors of different ages were spread randomly across the sequencing lanes. Age-related changes in TCR beta repertoire diversity were measured in the study by deep sequencing normalized with unique cDNA molecular identifiers. Donors were grouped into four age groups: young (average roughly 16 years), middle-aged (39), aged (about 59) and long-lived (around 82). Overall study outcomes, separate from this receptor: As age increased, observed TCR beta diversity per million T cells dropped in a roughly linear way, and a significant reduction was already evident by age around 41. Estimates of total diversity based on one million sequenced T cells were considered lower bounds and underestimates. There was a strong correlation between observed TCR beta diversity and the percentage of naive T cells measured by flow cytometry. Compared with the aged group, more naive CD4+ T cells, fewer expanded clones and increased TCR diversity were shown by the long-lived group, suggesting age selection. Because profiling used bulk unsorted PBMCs, naive and antigen-experienced compartments could not be compared conclusively. Because the CMV infection status of the donors was unknown, age-related changes in expanded clonotypes may potentially have been confounded.

The donors were 40 or so Caucasian individuals from Russia, aged about 6 to 100 years, who were systemically healthy. About 10 milliliters of peripheral blood were collected from each donor into EDTA-treated Vacutainer tubes. PBMCs were isolated by Ficoll-Paque density-gradient centrifugation, with at least 7 million obtained per sample. Trizol reagent was used to extract total RNA from the PBMCs, yielding at least 5.5 micrograms per sample. The percentages of naive CD45RAhigh/CD27high T cells were determined by flow cytometry on a PBMC aliquot from every donor. In regard to this clonotype: There is no known antigen for this receptor. No much larger clone is present one base from it, and per-base qualities are unavailable.

Library preparation employed 5' RACE. Sequencing relied on an Illumina HiSeq 2500. A second PCR of 7 to 11 cycles was performed with a sample-barcoded 5' primer and a J-beta primer mix. Each TCR beta cDNA molecule received a unique molecular identifier from a template-switch 5' adaptor carrying 12 random nucleotides. Each sample yielded at least 3 million CDR3-containing paired-end reads. First-strand cDNA synthesis was performed from all RNA using the Mint cDNA synthesis kit, with priming by a TRBC-specific oligonucleotide. Following uracil-DNA glycosylase treatment, a first 18-cycle PCR with universal primers M1SS and BC2_uni_R was performed on all cDNA. The paper's processing steps were these. Normalization of each sample was performed by random selection of 1 million high-quality reads, each carrying a distinct molecular identifier. Reads sharing molecular identifiers were discarded rather than binned into consensus sequences. MiTCR, set to a Q25 quality threshold and the strictest error-elimination algorithm, was used for CDR3 identification, clonotype clustering and error correction. A nonparametric unseen species model using Euler transformation provided a lower-bound estimate of total TCR beta diversity. The public sequencing data were trimmed at Q25 with fastp and processed into clonotypes with MiXCR by TCRdb, which kept only in-frame beta chains. Records with the same CDR3 protein are collapsed into one entry carrying the most frequent genes and DNA. TCRdb's processing, not the authors', yielded these V and J calls. The sample table shows 1.5 million to 2 million distinct CDR3 sequences, and roughly 32% are seen once. The biggest ten clones account for approximately 11% of the sample.

Sequencing was performed on blood. The sequence came from a woman between 25 and 40 years old in good health.

The CDR3 region: CASSVGQGVKEQFF. Read as DNA, the sequence is TGTGCCAGCAGTGTGGGACAGGGGGTAAAGGAGCAGTTCTTC. This sequence uses TRBV27 and TRBJ2-1, and TRBD1 matches 11 of the central bases. The germline V end is reduced by 5 bases and the J end by 10 bases; junction bases left unmatched: 7. The CDR3 goes from the cysteine to the phenylalanine over 14 residues. The kept DNA is CDR3 alone, 42 bases in frame from the first base. The CDR1 and CDR2 encoded by the germline V gene (reference sequence) are MNHEY and SMNVEV.